This T cell receptor (beta chain) was identified in a study of cytomegalovirus exposure and HLA in healthy donors. At the level of the study: Approximately 81% of approximately 400 genotyped donors fell in the Caucasian-associated ancestry cluster.

PCR involved 60 Vbeta and 13 Jbeta primers. Profiling relied on immunoSEQ multiplex PCR, and the TCRdb table lists in-frame clones only, not all of them. The data contain 150,000 to 200,000 clones, approximately 78% of them singletons. Remarks on this clone: Antigen: not known.

Findings of the study overall: In a later analysis, HLA-associated beta chains showed higher expansion and lower generation probabilities than comparable chains. Earlier analysis yielded a pattern in which most TCR beta V segments were productive about 87% or about 30% of the time. TCR beta V- and J-gene trimming, according to a later analysis, was linked to a missense DCLRE1C variant.

The TCR sequence derives from a woman between 45 and 60 years old in good health and CMV-seropositive. Sequenced material: PBMCs.

CDR3 protein: CASSQDRGGNNEQFF. CDR3 in DNA: TGCGCCAGCAGCCAAGATCGGGGGGGAAACAATGAGCAGTTCTTC. The rearrangement links TRBV4-3 to TRBJ2-1; 8 bases are a match to TRBD2. Germline-derived CDR1 and CDR2 are LGHNA and YSLEER. Losses at the gene ends were 0 bases for V and 5 bases for J; bases not matched to a gene: 3. CDR3 length: 15 amino acids.